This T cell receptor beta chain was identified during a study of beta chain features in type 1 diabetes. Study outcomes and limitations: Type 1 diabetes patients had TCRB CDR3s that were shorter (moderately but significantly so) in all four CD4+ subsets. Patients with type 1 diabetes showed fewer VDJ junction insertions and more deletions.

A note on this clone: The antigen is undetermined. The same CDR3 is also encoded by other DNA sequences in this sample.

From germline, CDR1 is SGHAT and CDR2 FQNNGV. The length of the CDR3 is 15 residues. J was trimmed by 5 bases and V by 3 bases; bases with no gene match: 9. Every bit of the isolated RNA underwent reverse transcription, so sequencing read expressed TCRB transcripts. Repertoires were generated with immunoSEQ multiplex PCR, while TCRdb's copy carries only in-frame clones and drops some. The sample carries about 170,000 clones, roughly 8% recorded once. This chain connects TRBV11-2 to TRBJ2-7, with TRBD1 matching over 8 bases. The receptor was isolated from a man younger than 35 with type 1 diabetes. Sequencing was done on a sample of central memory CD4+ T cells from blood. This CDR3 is CASSFLDRGQDEQYF. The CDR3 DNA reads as TGTGCCAGCAGCTTCTTAGACAGGGGCCAAGACGAGCAGTACTTC.